What follows are 28 T cell receptor beta chains derived from one specimen sequenced in a study of blood T cell repertoires in COVID-19. TCRdb keeps only in-frame clones here, not all; method: immunoSEQ multiplex PCR. Here the sample spans around 21,000 clones, about nine tenths being singletons. The specimen was peripheral blood. Receptor source: a human donor in a cohort sampled during active COVID-19.

The V gene is TRBV30, the J gene TRBJ1-1; D perhaps matches TRBD1 (5 bases). The V end lost 0 bases, the J end lost 2 bases, and 10 bases lay between the germline ends. Germline CDR1 and CDR2: GTSNPN and SVGIG (reference sequence). The CDR3 runs to 14 residues. CDR3 amino acids: CAWSVGGLNTEAFF. CDR3 sequence (DNA): TGTGCCTGGAGTGTCGGGGGTTTAAACACTGAAGCTTTCTTT.

The genes are TRBV6-5 and TRBJ2-2; 10 bases are shared with TRBD2. Germline V CDR1 and CDR2: MNHEY, SVGAGI. This CDR3 is 16 amino acids long. V was clipped by 3 bases and J by 1 base; unmatched bases: 2. CDR3 amino acids: CASSYGLAVNTGELFF. CDR3 DNA sequence: TGTGCCAGCAGTTATGGACTAGCGGTGAACACCGGGGAGCTGTTTTTT.

The chain couples TRBV9 to TRBJ2-1, with TRBD2 matching over 7 bases. V lost 0 bases to trimming and J lost 5 bases; unmatched junction nucleotides: 11. Germline V gives CDR1 SGDLS, CDR2 YYNGEE. This CDR3 region has 17 residues. CDR3 residues: CASSVGPLSRGNNEQFF. CDR3 in DNA: TGTGCCAGCAGCGTAGGACCCCTTTCGCGGGGGAACAATGAGCAGTTCTTC.

The V call is TRBV7-9, the J call TRBJ1-5; D possibly corresponds to TRBD1 (6 bases). Germline CDR1 reads SEHNR; CDR2 reads FQNEAQ (reference sequence). This CDR3 spans 17 amino acids. V lost 5 bases, J lost 5 bases, and 22 bases lay in between. The CDR3 sequence is CASSAGGAGGDDQPQHF. For the CDR3, the DNA is TGTGCCAGCAGCGCCGGGGGGGCCGGGGGCGACGATCAGCCCCAGCATTTT.

The chain joins TRBV10-2 to TRBJ1-2; D is unresolved. The CDR3 has 14 residues. V was cut by 0 bases and J by 3 bases, with 8 bases left in between. CDR1 is WSHSY, CDR2 SAAADI, per germline. Here the CDR3 reads CASSESSGYYGYTF. CDR3 DNA: TGCGCCAGCAGTGAGTCCTCCGGTTACTATGGCTACACCTTC.

The V call is TRBV2, the J call TRBJ1-5; D ambiguous. V was shortened by 4 bases and J by 2 bases, with 6 bases between the two germline ends. The germline CDR1 and CDR2 sequences are SNHLY and FYNNEI. The CDR3 contains 13 residues. The chain's CDR3 is CASSVYGNQPQHF. In nucleotides, the CDR3 is TGTGCCAGCAGTGTTTATGGCAATCAGCCCCAGCATTTT.

The chain is built from TRBV16 and TRBJ1-4; 9 bases align to TRBD1. With V trimmed by 3 bases and J by 4 bases, 6 bases remained unmatched. The CDR3 spans 16 residues. The germline V gene has CDR1 KGHSY and CDR2 FQNENV. The CDR3 region has the DNA TGTGCCAGCAGCCAGGGGGACAGGGCACATAATGAAAAACTGTTTTTT. Encoded protein: CASSQGDRAHNEKLFF.

The genes are TRBV5-1 and TRBJ2-2; D possibly corresponds to TRBD1 (6 bases). Germline lookup yields CDR1 SGHRS and CDR2 YFSETQ. This CDR3 comprises 14 residues. V was trimmed by 4 bases and J by 6 bases, leaving 13 bases between them. As DNA, the CDR3 is TGCGCCAGCAGCCAGGGGTTTAACGCCGGGGAGCTGTTTTTT. It yields the protein CASSQGFNAGELFF.

For the CDR3, the DNA is TGCGCCAGCAGCCAAATACAGGGTTCGGGTGGCTACACCTTC. Residues: CASSQIQGSGGYTF. The rearrangement links TRBV5-1 to TRBJ1-2; TRBD1 might be the D (6 bases). The CDR3 is 14 amino acids. CDR1 SGHRS and CDR2 YFSETQ come from the germline V gene. Deletions cut 4 bases from V and 7 bases from J, with 17 bases between.

The chain joins TRBV5-1 to TRBJ2-7; perhaps TRBD1 as D (5 bases). Germline CDR1 and CDR2: SGHRS and YFSETQ. This CDR3 is built from 14 residues. V lost 1 base and J lost 0, with 8 bases in between. The CDR3 DNA reads as TGCGCCAGCAGCTTGCTCGACAGCTCCTACGAGCAGTACTTC. It specifies CASSLLDSSYEQYF.

The J gene is TRBJ1-1, the V gene TRBV30, with a tentative D call TRBD1 (6 bases). The CDR3 length is 13 residues. Between the trimmed V and J ends, which lost 4 bases and 7 bases, there was a span of 16 bases. CDR1 is GTSNPN, CDR2 SVGIG, per germline (reference sequence). CDR3 sequence (DNA): TGTGCCTGGACCGGGACACTTCTTGGTGAAGCTTTCTTT. As protein: CAWTGTLLGEAFF.

The J gene is TRBJ1-2, the V gene TRBV6-5; 7 bases agree with TRBD1. Per germline, CDR1 MNHEY and CDR2 SVGAGI. The CDR3 length is 13 residues. The junction had 6 bases not matched to a gene; V was cut back by 8 bases and J by 3 bases. The CDR3 sequence is CASFPGTDYGYTF. CDR3 coding DNA: TGTGCCAGCTTTCCAGGGACAGACTATGGCTACACCTTC.

V is TRBV5-1 and J is TRBJ1-3; no firm D call. Germline V gene sequence: CDR1 SGHRS, CDR2 YFSETQ. The CDR3 has 15 amino acids. Trimming took off 0 bases at V and 0 bases at J, with 7 bases between the two ends. The CDR3 region has the DNA TGCGCCAGCAGCTTGGAACAGAACTCTGGAAACACCATATATTTT. Its protein product is CASSLEQNSGNTIYF.

The gene calls are TRBV4-2 and TRBJ2-7; the D gene is possibly TRBD1 (5 bases). This CDR3 is built from 16 residues. V dropped 3 bases and J dropped 3 bases, with 18 bases sitting between them. The germline gives CDR1 LGHNA, CDR2 YNFKEQ. The CDR3 nucleotides are TGTGCCAGCAGCCACAAAACAGACAGCCTGGGCTACGAGCAGTACTTC. Protein: CASSHKTDSLGYEQYF.

The chain uses TRBV6-5 and TRBJ1-4; 8 nucleotides agree with TRBD1. V was clipped by 6 bases and J by 8 bases; unmatched bases: 8. Germline V gene sequence: CDR1 MNHEY, CDR2 SVGAGI. CDR3 length: 14 residues. CDR3 nucleotide sequence: TGTGCCAGCAGGGGTTACACAGGGGGAGAAAAACTGTTTTTT. This encodes CASRGYTGGEKLFF.

This chain connects TRBV6-5 to TRBJ1-1, with D perhaps matching TRBD1 (6 bases). V was pared by 5 bases and J by 6 bases, with 19 bases between. Germline assignment: CDR1 MNHEY and CDR2 SVGAGI. This CDR3 is built from 15 residues. CDR3 nucleotides: TGTGCCAGCAGTCATTCACTCGAGGGGGTGGCTGAAGCTTTCTTT. As protein: CASSHSLEGVAEAFF.

This chain connects TRBV25-1 to TRBJ1-1; D ambiguous. The V end lost 2 bases, the J end lost 6 bases, and 10 bases lay between the germline ends. CDR1 and CDR2 (germline): MGHDK, SYGVNS. CDR3 length: 13 residues. CDR3 sequence (DNA): TGTGCCAGCAGTGAACCGAACAAAGCTGAAGCTTTCTTT. It encodes CASSEPNKAEAFF.

The chain recombines TRBV5-1 with TRBJ2-6, with D perhaps TRBD2 (5 bases). The CDR3 contains 17 residues. Deletions cut 0 bases from V and 0 bases from J, with 10 bases between. In germline, CDR1 is SGHRS, CDR2 YFSETQ. The CDR3 nucleotides read TGCGCCAGCAGCTTGGTAGGAGGACTCTCTGGGGCCAACGTCCTGACTTTC. Amino acids: CASSLVGGLSGANVLTF.

The chain employs TRBV10-2 and TRBJ2-1, with TRBD1 matching over 8 bases. Germline CDR1 is WSHSY and CDR2 is SAAADI. This CDR3 is built from 15 residues. J lost 0 bases, V lost 6 bases, and 4 bases had no gene match. CDR3 sequence: CASRDTGGSYNEQFF. The CDR3 coding sequence is TGCGCCAGCAGGGATACAGGGGGCTCCTACAATGAGCAGTTCTTC.

This chain connects TRBV10-3 to TRBJ1-2, with 9 nucleotides matching TRBD1. Germline V gene data show CDR1 as ENHRY and CDR2 as SYGVKD. The length of the CDR3 is 12 residues. Germline trimming cut 9 bases from V and 5 bases from J; bases unmatched to any gene: 4. CDR3 nucleotide sequence: TGTGCCATTACAGGGGGCTCTTATGGCTACACCTTC. Protein: CAITGGSYGYTF.

The chain carries TRBV6-1 and TRBJ1-3, with 7 nucleotides matching TRBD1. V was clipped by 3 bases and J by 0 bases; unmatched bases: 2. There are 15 residues in the CDR3. CDR1 and CDR2 from the germline V gene are MNHNS and SASEGT. The CDR3, as DNA: TGTGCCAGCAGTGACAGGGGGTACTCTGGAAACACCATATATTTT. Its translation: CASSDRGYSGNTIYF.

The J gene is TRBJ1-2, the V gene TRBV18; weak D call: TRBD1 (6 bases). Per the germline V gene, CDR1 is KGHSH and CDR2 is LQKENI. The CDR3 length is 17 residues. With 1 base removed from V and 0 bases from J, the gap between germline ends came to 15 bases. Here the CDR3 DNA reads TGTGCCAGCTCACCACAACGACAGGCGCTCACTAACTATGGCTACACCTTC. Translated, it gives CASSPQRQALTNYGYTF.

The chain is built from TRBV12-3 or TRBV12-4 and TRBJ2-1; unclear D gene. This CDR3 contains 12 residues. Trimming shortened V by 3 bases and J by 8 bases, and 8 bases separated the two germline ends. CDR3 residues: CASSFQVYEQFF. As DNA, the CDR3 is TGTGCCAGCAGTTTCCAGGTATATGAGCAGTTCTTC.

CDR3 coding DNA: TGTGCCAGCTCACTCCGACAGGGGAGGGCAGGAGAAGTGCTGTTTTTT. This codes for CASSLRQGRAGEVLFF. The rearrangement links TRBV18 to TRBJ1-4, with 8 bases identical to TRBD1. CDR3 size: 16 residues. Germline V gene sequence: CDR1 KGHSH, CDR2 LQKENI. Unmatched junction bases numbered 18, after V lost 4 bases and J lost 14 bases. Combining the CDR3 with reference TRBV18 and TRBJ1-4 gives the whole variable domain NAGVMQNPRHLVRRRGQEARLRCSPMKGHSHVYWYRQLPEEGLKFMVYLQKENIIDESGMPKERFSAEFPKEGPSILRIQQVVRGDSAAYFCASSLRQGRAGEVLFFGSGTQLSVL.

The gene calls are TRBV6-6 and TRBJ2-7; a weak D match, TRBD2 (6 bases). With 5 bases removed from V and 1 base from J, the gap between germline ends came to 12 bases. Germline CDR1 reads MNHNY; CDR2 reads SVGAGI (reference sequence). The CDR3 has 14 amino acids. The CDR3 DNA is TGTGCCAGCAGTCGGGGACTGCAGTCCTACGAGCAGTACTTC. This translates into CASSRGLQSYEQYF.

This clone is termed medium-sized (0.01 to 0.1%). This rearrangement joins TRBV10-3 to TRBJ2-3, with 9 bases aligning to TRBD2. Germline V lookup: CDR1 ENHRY, CDR2 SYGVKD. V shed 10 bases and J 2 bases; nucleotides not matched to a gene: 7. The CDR3 has 14 amino acids. CDR3 coding DNA: TGTGCCAGCGGAGCGGGGGGCGACACAGATACGCAGTATTTT. This sequence encodes CASGAGGDTDTQYF.

This clone has more than one count but fewer than ten. CDR3 nucleotides: TGTGCCACCAGTGATTCTAGCGGGGTTGGCACAGATACGCAGTATTTT. Its translation: CATSDSSGVGTDTQYF. This rearrangement joins TRBV24-1 to TRBJ2-3, with 9 bases that match TRBD2. This CDR3 is built from 16 residues. Germline V gene sequence: CDR1 KGHDR, CDR2 SFDVKD. V was clipped by 2 bases and J by 1 base; unmatched bases: 3.

The chain links TRBV9 to TRBJ2-1; 11 nucleotides match TRBD2. CDR3 length: 16 amino acids. Germline lookup yields CDR1 SGDLS and CDR2 YYNGEE. J lost 4 bases, V lost 0 bases, and 3 bases had no gene match. The CDR3 DNA reads TGTGCCAGCAGCGTAGCTACTAGCGGGGGTTACAATGAGCAGTTCTTC. As protein: CASSVATSGGYNEQFF. The full variable domain, with the rest looked up from reference TRBV9 and TRBJ2-1, is DSGVTQTPKHLITATGQRVTLRCSPRSGDLSVYWYQQSLDQGLQFLIQYYNGEERAKGNILERFSAQQFPDLHSELNLSSLELGDSALYFCASSVATSGGYNEQFFGPGTRLTVL.